Each of the 32 T cell receptor beta chains below was sequenced from the same sample in a study of CD8+ T cells in alopecia areata. Treatment described: oral pan-JAK inhibitor, 5-10 mg twice daily. Once RNA had been extracted, it was reverse transcribed into cDNA to act as the sequencing template. Method: immunoSEQ multiplex PCR; TCRdb's copy keeps in-frame clones and lacks some. Altogether about 120,000 clones are present, 53% being singletons, with the ten largest covering 0.46%. The sample here was CD4+ T cells sorted from blood, taken at week 4, from a patient treated with tofacitinib. The source is a human donor with alopecia areata.

The genes are TRBV18 and TRBJ1-2, with D unclear. The V and J ends lost 3 bases and 0 bases respectively, with 11 bases between them. CDR1 KGHSH and CDR2 LQKENI come from the germline V gene. CDR3 length equals 15 residues. The CDR3 protein is CASSPLYESNYGYTF. CDR3 nucleotide sequence: TGTGCCAGCTCACCTTTGTATGAGTCTAACTATGGCTACACCTTC.

The chain employs TRBV11-2 and TRBJ1-2, with a tentative D call TRBD1 (5 bases). V gave up 2 bases and J gave up 4 bases, with 11 bases separating them. There are 14 residues in the CDR3. The germline CDR1 and CDR2 sequences are SGHAT and FQNNGV. CDR3 loop: CASSLHLGGYGYTF. CDR3 nucleotides: TGTGCCAGCAGCTTACACCTTGGGGGCTATGGCTACACCTTC.

V gene TRBV30 combines with J gene TRBJ2-1; TRBD1 aligns across 8 bases. The germline V gene has CDR1 GTSNPN and CDR2 SVGIG (reference sequence). The CDR3 spans 13 residues. J was trimmed by 9 bases and V by 2 bases; bases with no gene match: 6. CDR3 in DNA: TGTGCCTGGAGTCTGGACAGGGCGGTTGAGCAGTTCTTC. As protein: CAWSLDRAVEQFF.

This clone has just a few counts. The V gene is TRBV5-1, the J gene TRBJ2-7; no clear D. V gave up 0 bases and J gave up 1 base, with 8 bases separating them. The CDR3 is 14 residues long. The germline V gene has CDR1 SGHRS and CDR2 YFSETQ. CDR3 sequence: CASSLVAGSYEQYF. The CDR3 nucleotides are TGCGCCAGCAGCTTGGTCGCAGGTTCCTACGAGCAGTACTTC.

The V call is TRBV2, the J call TRBJ1-2, with D perhaps matching TRBD1 (5 bases). The germline V gene has CDR1 SNHLY and CDR2 FYNNEI. V was pared by 11 bases and J by 0 bases, with 13 bases between. This CDR3 is built from 13 residues. The CDR3 loop is CAGTAGANYGYTF. The CDR3 region has the DNA TGTGCCGGGACGGCAGGAGCTAACTATGGCTACACCTTC.

This clone has a handful of counts. V is TRBV20-1 and J is TRBJ2-4, with D uncertain. CDR1 DFQATT and CDR2 SNEGSKA come from the germline V gene (reference sequence). The V end lost 0 bases, the J end lost 8 bases, and 5 bases lay between the germline ends. CDR3 length: 11 amino acids. The chain's CDR3 is CSARDRDIQYF. In DNA, the CDR3 is TGCAGTGCTAGAGACCGGGACATTCAGTACTTC.

V and J are TRBV29-1 and TRBJ1-4, with D perhaps matching TRBD1 (6 bases). The CDR3 loop spans 14 amino acids. Germline V gene lookup returns CDR1 SQVTM and CDR2 ANQGSEA. The ends were cut back, 7 bases at V and 6 bases at J, with 18 bases in the middle. The CDR3 loop is CSATAPYRDEKLFF. CDR3 DNA sequence: TGCAGCGCCACGGCCCCCTACAGGGATGAAAAACTGTTTTTT.

V and J are TRBV7-9 and TRBJ2-7, with 9 nucleotides matching TRBD2. With V trimmed by 5 bases and J by 1 base, 3 bases remained unmatched. CDR1 is SEHNR and CDR2 is FQNEAQ in the germline V gene (reference sequence). CDR3 length: 14 amino acids. CDR3 loop: CASSRSGSSYEQYF. The DNA for the CDR3 is TGTGCCAGCAGCCGTAGCGGGAGTTCCTACGAGCAGTACTTC.

This clone was counted only a few times. V is TRBV29-1 and J is TRBJ1-2; D unresolved. This CDR3 contains 11 residues. CDR1 is SQVTM, CDR2 ANQGSEA, per germline. V lost 1 base and J lost 6, with 6 bases in between. CDR3 in amino acids: CSVEGLNGYTF. The CDR3 region has the DNA TGCAGCGTTGAAGGGTTGAATGGCTACACCTTC.

The rearrangement links TRBV5-1 to TRBJ2-7; D possibly corresponds to TRBD1 (5 bases). Trimming removed 2 bases from V and 0 bases from J, with 12 bases in between. In germline, CDR1 is SGHRS, CDR2 YFSETQ. This CDR3 has 15 amino acids. The CDR3 loop is CASSFDSSSSYEQYF. CDR3 nucleotide sequence: TGCGCCAGCAGCTTCGACAGTTCCTCCTCCTACGAGCAGTACTTC.

The CDR3 DNA sequence: TGTGCCAGCAGCCCACAGGGACTACAAGAGACCCAGTACTTC. Translating gives CASSPQGLQETQYF. V is TRBV14 and J is TRBJ2-5; tentative D call: TRBD2 (7 bases). Trimming cost V 4 bases and J 2 bases, with 11 bases left between them. This CDR3 is built from 14 residues. The V gene's germline CDR1 is SGHDN and CDR2 FVKESK.

This chain uses TRBV9 with TRBJ1-5, with D possibly TRBD1 on 5 matching bases. Trimming left V 0 bases short and J 0 bases short, with 7 bases between. The CDR3 sequence is 15 residues long. Looked up from germline, CDR1 is SGDLS and CDR2 is YYNGEE. CDR3 sequence reads: CASSVEGNSNQPQHF. In nucleotides, the CDR3 is TGTGCCAGCAGCGTAGAGGGGAATAGCAATCAGCCCCAGCATTTT.

To note about this clone: Other nucleotide sequences in the sample specify the same CDR3. The J gene is TRBJ1-4, the V gene TRBV30, with D hard to call. Trimming left V 4 bases short and J 4 bases short, with 7 bases between. This CDR3 region has 12 residues. The germline V gene encodes CDR1 GTSNPN and CDR2 SVGIG (reference sequence). The CDR3 reads CAWTALNEKLFF. The CDR3 nucleotides are TGTGCCTGGACAGCACTTAATGAAAAACTGTTTTTT.

The V and J genes are TRBV7-2 and TRBJ2-1, with D hard to call. The V and J ends lost 5 bases and 2 bases respectively, with 4 bases between them. This CDR3 is 12 amino acids long. Germline assignment: CDR1 SGHTA and CDR2 FQGNSA. The CDR3, as DNA: TGTGCCAGCAGCCCAACCTACAATGAGCAGTTCTTC. Its protein product is CASSPTYNEQFF.

The gene calls are TRBV18 and TRBJ2-5; 7 bases align to TRBD1. Trimming took 2 bases from V and 2 from J; bases not matched to a gene: 5. CDR1 and CDR2 (germline): KGHSH, LQKENI. CDR3 size: 15 residues. Here the CDR3 reads CASSPLLGQQETQYF. CDR3 DNA: TGTGCCAGCTCACCATTATTGGGACAGCAAGAGACCCAGTACTTC.

The V gene is TRBV7-9, the J gene TRBJ1-5; D unclear. Germline V gene sequence: CDR1 SEHNR, CDR2 FQNEAQ (reference sequence). CDR3 length equals 15 residues. The V end was cut by 0 bases, the J end by 6 bases, with 12 bases between. The CDR3 protein is CASSLAPDGRQPQHF. The CDR3 nucleotides are TGTGCCAGCAGCTTAGCCCCAGATGGGCGTCAGCCCCAGCATTTT.

This clone was detected only a few times. V is TRBV7-9 and J is TRBJ1-2; 7 bases line up with TRBD1. Germline values: CDR1 SEHNR, CDR2 FQNEAQ (reference sequence). Trimming removed 5 bases from V and 3 bases from J; junction bases left unmatched: 12. This CDR3 spans 16 amino acids. The CDR3 here is CASSPSRGTVDYGYTF. As DNA, the CDR3 is TGTGCCAGCAGCCCCTCCAGGGGGACAGTGGACTATGGCTACACCTTC. Supplemented by reference TRBV7-9 and TRBJ1-2, the full variable domain reads DTGVSQNPRHKITKRGQNVTFRCDPISEHNRLYWYRQTLGQGPEFLTYFQNEAQLEKSRLLSDRFSAERPKGSFSTLEIQRTEQGDSAMYLCASSPSRGTVDYGYTFGSGTRLTVV.

In this sample, this clone turned up a few times. CDR3 sequence: CSVGFAIEKLFF. Written as DNA, the CDR3 is TGCAGCGTTGGTTTCGCGATAGAAAAACTGTTTTTT. The genes are TRBV29-1 and TRBJ1-4; D uncertain. Germline assignment: CDR1 SQVTM and CDR2 ANQGSEA. Trimming shortened V by 4 bases and J by 8 bases, and 11 bases separated the two germline ends. CDR3 length: 12 residues.

The gene calls are TRBV27 and TRBJ2-7; TRBD2 matches 14 bases. CDR3 length: 15 amino acids. Germline lookup yields CDR1 MNHEY and CDR2 SMNVEV (reference sequence). V dropped 6 bases and J dropped 5; count of bases not matched to a gene: 6. CDR3 coding DNA: TGTGCCAGCAGCCCGGGACTAGCGGGAGTGAACGAGCAGTACTTC. Encoded protein: CASSPGLAGVNEQYF.

This clone occurred a few times. The V call is TRBV5-1, the J call TRBJ2-5; D is possibly TRBD1 (5 bases). Germline V gene data show CDR1 as SGHRS and CDR2 as YFSETQ. V gave up 2 bases and J gave up 5 bases, with 10 bases separating them. The CDR3 has 13 amino acids. CDR3 coding DNA: TGCGCCAGCAGCTTCCCAGGGTGGGAGACCCAGTACTTC. The encoded protein is CASSFPGWETQYF.

The gene calls are TRBV4-2 and TRBJ2-3; 15 nucleotides align to TRBD2. The J segment lost 1 base and the V segment lost 2 bases, leaving 7 bases of the junction unmatched. CDR1 is LGHNA, CDR2 YNFKEQ, per germline. This CDR3 is 19 amino acids long. CDR3 bases: TGTGCCAGCAGCCAAATGGGACTAGCGGGAGGAGGGGGCACAGATACGCAGTATTTT. Its translation is CASSQMGLAGGGGTDTQYF.

This chain joins TRBV29-1 and TRBJ1-5; D might be TRBD1 (6 bases). CDR1 and CDR2 from the germline V gene are SQVTM and ANQGSEA. Trimming pared 4 bases from V and 5 bases from J, leaving 12 bases between. CDR3 length: 13 residues. CDR3 amino acids: CSVAGGAHQPQHF. Here the CDR3 DNA reads TGCAGCGTTGCTGGGGGCGCGCATCAGCCCCAGCATTTT.

V usage is TRBV25-1 and J usage is TRBJ1-1; possibly TRBD1 for D (5 bases). V was shortened by 7 bases and J by 0 bases, with 9 bases between the two germline ends. This CDR3 region has 13 residues. Germline loops: CDR1 MGHDK, CDR2 SYGVNS. CDR3 nucleotides: TGTGCCAGCACAGGGAGCATGAACACTGAAGCTTTCTTT. Translated: CASTGSMNTEAFF. Based on the CDR3 plus reference TRBV25-1 and TRBJ1-1, the full variable domain is EADIYQTPRYLVIGTGKKITLECSQTMGHDKMYWYQQDPGMELHLIHYSYGVNSTEKGDLSSESTVSRIRTEHFPLTLESARPSHTSQYLCASTGSMNTEAFFGQGTRLTVV.

The chain couples TRBV14 to TRBJ2-1; no firm D call. The CDR3 covers 12 residues. The germline V gene encodes CDR1 SGHDN and CDR2 FVKESK. V was pared by 3 bases and J by 9 bases, with 9 bases between. The CDR3 sequence is CASSHPYVEQFF. CDR3 nucleotides: TGTGCCAGCAGCCACCCCTATGTTGAGCAGTTCTTC.

J is TRBJ1-2 and V is TRBV4-1; the D is unclear. The germline V gene encodes CDR1 MGHRA and CDR2 YSYEKL. The V end lost 0 bases, the J end lost 6 bases, and 11 bases lay between the germline ends. This CDR3 contains 14 residues. CDR3 sequence: CASSQDARKDGYTF. The DNA for the CDR3 is TGCGCCAGCAGCCAAGATGCCAGGAAGGATGGCTACACCTTC.

The chain recombines TRBV9 with TRBJ2-5; D is perhaps TRBD1 (6 bases). Trimming removed 2 bases from V and 5 bases from J, with 10 bases in between. Germline CDR1 is SGDLS and CDR2 is YYNGEE. This CDR3 spans 13 amino acids. The CDR3 DNA follows: TGTGCCAGCAGCGTGGGACATGGTGAGACCCAGTACTTC. As protein: CASSVGHGETQYF.

This clone was seen a few times. This chain joins TRBV7-9 and TRBJ1-2; 8 nucleotides align to TRBD1. This CDR3 comprises 14 residues. Germline lookup yields CDR1 SEHNR and CDR2 FQNEAQ (reference sequence). Trimming at V came to 3 bases and at J to 6 bases, leaving 6 bases not matched to a gene. CDR3 nucleotides: TGTGCCAGCAGCTTTGGGACAGGAGCAGATGGCTACACCTTC. Protein sequence: CASSFGTGADGYTF.

This clone was counted only a few times. The V and J genes are TRBV25-1 and TRBJ2-1; TRBD2 agrees at 10 bases. The ends lost 4 bases at V and 10 bases at J; junction bases unmatched: 10. Germline CDR1 and CDR2: MGHDK and SYGVNS. The CDR3 runs 15 residues. The CDR3 loop is CASSAKAGGRGEQFF. CDR3 nucleotides: TGTGCCAGCAGTGCGAAAGCGGGAGGGAGAGGGGAGCAGTTCTTC.

The gene calls are TRBV4-2 and TRBJ1-2; D is possibly TRBD1 (5 bases). From germline, CDR1 is LGHNA and CDR2 YNFKEQ. The CDR3 consists of 14 residues. V lost 0 bases and J lost 4, with 9 bases in between. CDR3 protein: CASSQDPGPYGYTF. CDR3 coding DNA: TGTGCCAGCAGCCAAGATCCAGGGCCCTATGGCTACACCTTC.

J is TRBJ2-3 and V is TRBV30; weak D call: TRBD2 (6 bases). CDR1 and CDR2 from the germline V gene are GTSNPN and SVGIG (reference sequence). V lost 7 bases, J lost 0 bases, and 8 bases lay in between. This CDR3 region has 12 residues. The CDR3 nucleotides are TGTGCCTTCGGGAGTAGCACAGATACGCAGTATTTT. It yields the protein CAFGSSTDTQYF.

Only one count was recorded for this clone. The V and J genes are TRBV13 and TRBJ2-7; 8 bases fit TRBD2. Germline V CDR1 and CDR2: PRHDT, FYEKMQ (reference sequence). The CDR3 is made up of 15 amino acids. The trim removed 5 bases at V and 2 bases at J, leaving 8 bases unmatched. DNA of the CDR3: TGTGCCAGCAGCAAACACAGCGGGGGTACCTACGAGCAGTACTTC. Its protein is CASSKHSGGTYEQYF.

The chain couples TRBV11-2 to TRBJ1-2; 8 positions match TRBD1. The CDR3 sequence is 13 residues long. With 6 bases clipped from V and 6 bases from J, the junction kept 6 bases outside the gene matches. Germline CDR1 SGHAT, CDR2 FQNNGV. Here the CDR3 DNA reads TGTGCCAGCAGACGACAGGGGACCCATGGCTACACCTTC. This encodes CASRRQGTHGYTF.